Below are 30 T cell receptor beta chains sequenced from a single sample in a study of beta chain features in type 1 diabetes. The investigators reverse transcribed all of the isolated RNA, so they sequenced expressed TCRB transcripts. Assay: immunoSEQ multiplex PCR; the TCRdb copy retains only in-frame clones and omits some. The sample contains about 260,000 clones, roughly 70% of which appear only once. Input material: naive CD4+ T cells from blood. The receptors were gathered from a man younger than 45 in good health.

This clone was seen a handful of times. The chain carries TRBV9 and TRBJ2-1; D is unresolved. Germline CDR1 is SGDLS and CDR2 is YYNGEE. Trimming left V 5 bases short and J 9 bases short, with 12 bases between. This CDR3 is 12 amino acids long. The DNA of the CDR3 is TGTGCCAGCAGGCCCCCTCTGGGTGAGCAGTTCTTC. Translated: CASRPPLGEQFF.

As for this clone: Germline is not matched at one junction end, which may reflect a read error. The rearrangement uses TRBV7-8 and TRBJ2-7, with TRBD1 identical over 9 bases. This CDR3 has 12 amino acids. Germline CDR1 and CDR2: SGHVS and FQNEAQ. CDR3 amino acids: CASSPIAGDREF. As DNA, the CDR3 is TGTGCCAGCAGCCCCATAGCTGGGGACAGGGAATTC.

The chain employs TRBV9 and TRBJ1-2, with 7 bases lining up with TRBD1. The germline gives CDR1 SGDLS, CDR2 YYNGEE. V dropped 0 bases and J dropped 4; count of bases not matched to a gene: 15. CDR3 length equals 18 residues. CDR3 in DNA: TGTGCCAGCAGCGTAGGCACAGGGGCTTCGACTAGTACCTATGGCTACACCTTC. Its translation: CASSVGTGASTSTYGYTF. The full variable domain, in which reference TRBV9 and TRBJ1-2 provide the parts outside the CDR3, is DSGVTQTPKHLITATGQRVTLRCSPRSGDLSVYWYQQSLDQGLQFLIQYYNGEERAKGNILERFSAQQFPDLHSELNLSSLELGDSALYFCASSVGTGASTSTYGYTFGSGTRLTVV.

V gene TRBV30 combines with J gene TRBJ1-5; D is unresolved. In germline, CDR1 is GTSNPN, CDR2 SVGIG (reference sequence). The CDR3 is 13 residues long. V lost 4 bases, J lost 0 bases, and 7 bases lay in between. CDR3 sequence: CAWKGSSNQPQHF. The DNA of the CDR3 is TGTGCCTGGAAAGGAAGTAGCAATCAGCCCCAGCATTTT.

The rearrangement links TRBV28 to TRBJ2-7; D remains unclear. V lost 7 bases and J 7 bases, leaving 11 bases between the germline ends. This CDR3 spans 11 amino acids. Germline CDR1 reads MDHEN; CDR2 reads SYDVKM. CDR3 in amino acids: CASTDLVEQYF. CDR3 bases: TGTGCCAGCACCGACCTGGTGGAGCAGTACTTC.

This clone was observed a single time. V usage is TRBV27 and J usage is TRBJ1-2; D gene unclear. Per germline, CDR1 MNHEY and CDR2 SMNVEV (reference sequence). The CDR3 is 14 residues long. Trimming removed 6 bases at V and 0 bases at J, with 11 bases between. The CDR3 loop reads CASSPLDSNYGYTF. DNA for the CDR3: TGTGCCAGCAGCCCACTTGACTCTAACTATGGCTACACCTTC.

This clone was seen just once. This chain's CDR3 is CASSQGLAGIYEQYF. The CDR3, as DNA: TGCGCCAGCAGCCAGGGACTAGCGGGAATCTACGAGCAGTACTTC. The chain is built from TRBV5-1 and TRBJ2-7; TRBD2 matches 13 bases. J was trimmed by 3 bases and V by 4 bases; bases with no gene match: 4. The CDR3 length is 15 residues. Germline V lookup: CDR1 SGHRS, CDR2 YFSETQ. The variable domain in full, with the rest retrieved from reference TRBV5-1 and TRBJ2-7, is KAGVTQTPRYLIKTRGQQVTLSCSPISGHRSVSWYQQTPGQGLQFLFEYFSETQRNKGNFPGRFSGRQFSNSRSEMNVSTLELGDSALYLCASSQGLAGIYEQYFGPGTRLTVT.

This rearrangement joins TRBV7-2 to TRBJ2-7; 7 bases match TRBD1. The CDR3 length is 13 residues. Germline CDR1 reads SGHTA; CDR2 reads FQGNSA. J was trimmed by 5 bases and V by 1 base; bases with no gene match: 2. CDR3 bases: TGTGCCAGCAGCTTAGGACAGGGCCACGAGCAGTACTTC. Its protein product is CASSLGQGHEQYF.

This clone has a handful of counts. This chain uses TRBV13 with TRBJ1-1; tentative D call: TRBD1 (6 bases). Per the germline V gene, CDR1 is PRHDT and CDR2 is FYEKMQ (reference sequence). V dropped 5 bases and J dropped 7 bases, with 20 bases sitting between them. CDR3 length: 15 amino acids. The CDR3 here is CASSLSYRETFEAFF. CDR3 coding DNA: TGTGCCAGCAGCCTTTCCTACAGGGAAACCTTTGAAGCTTTCTTT.

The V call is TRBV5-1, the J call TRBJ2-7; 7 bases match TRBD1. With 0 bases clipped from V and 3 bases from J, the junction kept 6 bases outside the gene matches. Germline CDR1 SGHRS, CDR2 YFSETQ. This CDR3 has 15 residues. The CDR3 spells CASSLDTGEIYEQYF. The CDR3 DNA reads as TGCGCCAGCAGCTTGGATACAGGGGAGATCTACGAGCAGTACTTC. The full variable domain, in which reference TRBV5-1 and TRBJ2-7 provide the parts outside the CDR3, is KAGVTQTPRYLIKTRGQQVTLSCSPISGHRSVSWYQQTPGQGLQFLFEYFSETQRNKGNFPGRFSGRQFSNSRSEMNVSTLELGDSALYLCASSLDTGEIYEQYFGPGTRLTVT.

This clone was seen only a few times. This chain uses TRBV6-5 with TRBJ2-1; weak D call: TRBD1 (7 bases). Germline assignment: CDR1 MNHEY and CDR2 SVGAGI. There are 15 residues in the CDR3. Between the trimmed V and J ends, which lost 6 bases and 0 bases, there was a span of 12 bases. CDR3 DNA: TGTGCCAGCAGCGCAGGGGGGAGCTCCTACAATGAGCAGTTCTTC. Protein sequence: CASSAGGSSYNEQFF.

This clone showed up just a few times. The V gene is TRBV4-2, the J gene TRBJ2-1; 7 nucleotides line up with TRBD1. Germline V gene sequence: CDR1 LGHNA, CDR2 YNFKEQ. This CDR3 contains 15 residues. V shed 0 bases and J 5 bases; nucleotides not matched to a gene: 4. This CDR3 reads CASSQEKGANNEQFF. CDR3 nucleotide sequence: TGTGCCAGCAGCCAAGAGAAGGGGGCCAACAATGAGCAGTTCTTC.

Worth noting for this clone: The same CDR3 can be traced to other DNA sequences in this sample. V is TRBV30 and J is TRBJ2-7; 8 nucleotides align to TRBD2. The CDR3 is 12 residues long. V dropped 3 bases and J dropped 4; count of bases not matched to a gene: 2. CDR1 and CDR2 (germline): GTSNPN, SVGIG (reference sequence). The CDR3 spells CAWSPGGYEQYF. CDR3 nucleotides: TGTGCCTGGAGCCCGGGGGGGTACGAGCAGTACTTC.

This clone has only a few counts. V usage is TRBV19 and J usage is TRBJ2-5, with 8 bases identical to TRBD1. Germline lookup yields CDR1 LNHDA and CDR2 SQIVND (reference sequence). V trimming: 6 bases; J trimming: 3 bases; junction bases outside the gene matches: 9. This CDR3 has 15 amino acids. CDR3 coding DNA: TGTGCCAGTAGGCAGACAGGGGTCGCCGAAGAGACCCAGTACTTC. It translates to CASRQTGVAEETQYF.

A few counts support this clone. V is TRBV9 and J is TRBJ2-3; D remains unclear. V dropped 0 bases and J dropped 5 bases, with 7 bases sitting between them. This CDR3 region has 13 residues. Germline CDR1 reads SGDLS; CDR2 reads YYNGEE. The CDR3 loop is CASSVEYRDTQYF. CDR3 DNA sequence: TGTGCCAGCAGCGTAGAATATAGAGATACGCAGTATTTT. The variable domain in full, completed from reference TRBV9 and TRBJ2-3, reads DSGVTQTPKHLITATGQRVTLRCSPRSGDLSVYWYQQSLDQGLQFLIQYYNGEERAKGNILERFSAQQFPDLHSELNLSSLELGDSALYFCASSVEYRDTQYFGPGTRLTVL.

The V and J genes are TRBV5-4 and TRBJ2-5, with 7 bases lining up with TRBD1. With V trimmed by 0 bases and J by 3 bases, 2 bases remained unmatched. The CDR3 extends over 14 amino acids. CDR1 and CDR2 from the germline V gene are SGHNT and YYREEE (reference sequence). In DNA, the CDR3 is TGTGCCAGCAGCTTGGCAGGGGGAAAAGAGACCCAGTACTTC. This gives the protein CASSLAGGKETQYF. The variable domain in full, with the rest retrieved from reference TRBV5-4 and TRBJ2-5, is ETGVTQSPTHLIKTRGQQVTLRCSSQSGHNTVSWYQQALGQGPQFIFQYYREEENGRGNFPPRFSGLQFPNYSSELNVNALELDDSALYLCASSLAGGKETQYFGPGTRLLVL.

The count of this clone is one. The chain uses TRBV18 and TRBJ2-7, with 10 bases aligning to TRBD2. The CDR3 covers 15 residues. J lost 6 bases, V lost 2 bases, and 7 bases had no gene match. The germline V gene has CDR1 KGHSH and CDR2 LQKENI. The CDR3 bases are TGTGCCAGCTCACCATCTGGGACTAGCGCCCCCGAGCAGTACTTC. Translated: CASSPSGTSAPEQYF. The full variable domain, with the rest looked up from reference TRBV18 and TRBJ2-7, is NAGVMQNPRHLVRRRGQEARLRCSPMKGHSHVYWYRQLPEEGLKFMVYLQKENIIDESGMPKERFSAEFPKEGPSILRIQQVVRGDSAAYFCASSPSGTSAPEQYFGPGTRLTVT.

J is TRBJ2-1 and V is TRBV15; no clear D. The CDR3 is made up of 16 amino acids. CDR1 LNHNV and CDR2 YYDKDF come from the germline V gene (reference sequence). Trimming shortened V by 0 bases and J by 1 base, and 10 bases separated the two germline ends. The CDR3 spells CATSRDLTASYNEQFF. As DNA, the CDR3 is TGTGCCACCAGCAGAGATCTCACGGCGTCCTACAATGAGCAGTTCTTC.

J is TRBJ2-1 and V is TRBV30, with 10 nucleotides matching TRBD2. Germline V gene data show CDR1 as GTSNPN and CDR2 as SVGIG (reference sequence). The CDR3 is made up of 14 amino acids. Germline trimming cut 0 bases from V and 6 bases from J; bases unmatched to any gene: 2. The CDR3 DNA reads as TGTGCCTGGAGTGTACTAGCGGGAACCAATGAGCAGTTCTTC. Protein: CAWSVLAGTNEQFF.

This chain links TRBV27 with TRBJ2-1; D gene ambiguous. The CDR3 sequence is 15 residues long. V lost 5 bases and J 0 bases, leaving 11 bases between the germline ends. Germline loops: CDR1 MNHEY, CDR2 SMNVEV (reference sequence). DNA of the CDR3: TGTGCCAGCAGTGCCAGGACCTCCTCCTACAATGAGCAGTTCTTC. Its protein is CASSARTSSYNEQFF.

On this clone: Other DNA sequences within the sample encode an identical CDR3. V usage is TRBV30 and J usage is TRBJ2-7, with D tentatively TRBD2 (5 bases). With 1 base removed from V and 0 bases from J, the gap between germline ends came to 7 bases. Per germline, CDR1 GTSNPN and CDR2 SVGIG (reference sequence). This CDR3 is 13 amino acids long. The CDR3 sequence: CAWSDGNSYEQYF. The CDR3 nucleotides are TGTGCCTGGAGTGACGGGAACTCCTACGAGCAGTACTTC.

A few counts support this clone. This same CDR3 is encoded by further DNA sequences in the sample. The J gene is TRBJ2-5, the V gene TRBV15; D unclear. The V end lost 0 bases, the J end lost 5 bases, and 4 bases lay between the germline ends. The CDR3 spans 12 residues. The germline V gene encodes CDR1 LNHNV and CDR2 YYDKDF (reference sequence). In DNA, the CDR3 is TGTGCCACCAGCAGAGATCGGGAGACCCAGTACTTC. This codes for CATSRDRETQYF.

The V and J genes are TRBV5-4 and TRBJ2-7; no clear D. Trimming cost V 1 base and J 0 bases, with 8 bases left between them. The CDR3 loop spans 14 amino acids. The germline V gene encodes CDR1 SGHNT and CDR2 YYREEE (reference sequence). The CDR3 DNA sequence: TGTGCCAGCAGCTTGAAGGGAAACTCCTACGAGCAGTACTTC. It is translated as CASSLKGNSYEQYF.

In DNA form, the CDR3 reads TGTGCCAGCAGCTTGAGAGGGATGACCAAAAACATTCAGTACTTC. Translated: CASSLRGMTKNIQYF. The V call is TRBV5-4, the J call TRBJ2-4; D perhaps matches TRBD2 (5 bases). Germline V gives CDR1 SGHNT, CDR2 YYREEE (reference sequence). This CDR3 region has 15 residues. Deletions cut 1 base from V and 2 bases from J, with 10 bases between. Supplemented by reference TRBV5-4 and TRBJ2-4, the full variable domain reads ETGVTQSPTHLIKTRGQQVTLRCSSQSGHNTVSWYQQALGQGPQFIFQYYREEENGRGNFPPRFSGLQFPNYSSELNVNALELDDSALYLCASSLRGMTKNIQYFGAGTRLSVL.

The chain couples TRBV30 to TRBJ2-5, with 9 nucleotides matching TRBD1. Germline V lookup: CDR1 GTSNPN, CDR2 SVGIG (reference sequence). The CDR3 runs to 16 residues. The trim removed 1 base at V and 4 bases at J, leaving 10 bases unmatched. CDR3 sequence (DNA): TGTGCCTGGAGTGGACATTGGACAGGGGCCCCAGAGACCCAGTACTTC. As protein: CAWSGHWTGAPETQYF.

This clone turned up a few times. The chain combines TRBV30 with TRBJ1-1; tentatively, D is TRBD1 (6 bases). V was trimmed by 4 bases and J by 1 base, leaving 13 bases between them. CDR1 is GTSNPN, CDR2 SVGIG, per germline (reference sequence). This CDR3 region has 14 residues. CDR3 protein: CAWMAGQKNTEAFF. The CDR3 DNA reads TGTGCCTGGATGGCTGGACAGAAGAACACTGAAGCTTTCTTT.

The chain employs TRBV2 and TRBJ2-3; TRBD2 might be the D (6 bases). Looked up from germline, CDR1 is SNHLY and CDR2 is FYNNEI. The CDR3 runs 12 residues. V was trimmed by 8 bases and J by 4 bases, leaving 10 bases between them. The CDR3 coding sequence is TGTGCCAGCCGAGGGACTGCAGATACGCAGTATTTT. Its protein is CASRGTADTQYF.

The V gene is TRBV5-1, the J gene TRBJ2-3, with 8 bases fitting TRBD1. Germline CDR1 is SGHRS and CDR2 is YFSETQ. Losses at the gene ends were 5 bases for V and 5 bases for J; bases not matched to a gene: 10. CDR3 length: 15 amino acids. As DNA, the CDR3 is TGCGCCAGCAGGCCTGACAGGGGAAAAGGAGATACGCAGTATTTT. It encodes CASRPDRGKGDTQYF.

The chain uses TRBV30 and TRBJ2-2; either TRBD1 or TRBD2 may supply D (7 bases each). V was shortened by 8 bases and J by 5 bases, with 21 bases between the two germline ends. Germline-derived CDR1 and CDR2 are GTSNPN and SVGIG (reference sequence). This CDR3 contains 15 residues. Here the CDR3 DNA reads TGTGCCCGCTCCGGGAGGCAGGGGGTAACCGGGGAGCTGTTTTTT. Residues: CARSGRQGVTGELFF.

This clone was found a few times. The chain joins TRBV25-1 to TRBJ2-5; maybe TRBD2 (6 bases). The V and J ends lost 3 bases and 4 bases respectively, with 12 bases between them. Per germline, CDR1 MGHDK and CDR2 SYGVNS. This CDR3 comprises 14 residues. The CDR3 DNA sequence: TGTGCCAGCAGTGATCCCGGGGGTACAGAGACCCAGTACTTC. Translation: CASSDPGGTETQYF. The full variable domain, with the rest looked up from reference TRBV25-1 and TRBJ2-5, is EADIYQTPRYLVIGTGKKITLECSQTMGHDKMYWYQQDPGMELHLIHYSYGVNSTEKGDLSSESTVSRIRTEHFPLTLESARPSHTSQYLCASSDPGGTETQYFGPGTRLLVL.